This entry lists 19 T cell receptor beta chains sequenced from one sample in a study of shared clonotypes between healthy human individuals. Clones were read by immunoSEQ multiplex PCR, and TCRdb kept only the in-frame ones, dropping some. Here the sample spans 1,400,000 or so clones, about 98.5% being singletons. The sample was naive CD4+ T cells sorted from blood. The subset was: CD45RA+ positively selected. The receptors derive from a man aged 30 to 39 in good health.

The chain uses TRBV5-5 and TRBJ2-1; the D is unclear. The germline CDR1 and CDR2 sequences are SGHKS and YYEKEE (reference sequence). Trimming removed 4 bases at V and 6 bases at J, with 11 bases between. This CDR3 contains 13 residues. DNA for the CDR3: TGTGCCAGCAGCCCCCGTGTAATCAATGAGCAGTTCTTC. Amino acid sequence: CASSPRVINEQFF.

CDR3 in amino acids: CASRMTSGTGELFF. The DNA of the CDR3 is TGTGCCAGCAGAATGACTAGCGGGACCGGGGAGCTGTTTTTT. The rearrangement joins TRBV27 to TRBJ2-2, with 10 bases fitting TRBD2. Germline CDR1 reads MNHEY; CDR2 reads SMNVEV (reference sequence). The CDR3 totals 14 residues. The junction had 3 bases not matched to a gene; V was cut back by 6 bases and J by 5 bases.

V gene TRBV7-9 combines with J gene TRBJ1-1; tentative D call: TRBD1 (6 bases). Germline V gene lookup returns CDR1 SEHNR and CDR2 FQNEAQ (reference sequence). Trimming took off 8 bases at V and 5 bases at J, with 21 bases between the two ends. CDR3 size: 15 residues. The CDR3 nucleotides read TGTGCCAGCTCCAAACCCGGCAGGGGCGGGACTGAAGCTTTCTTT. This sequence encodes CASSKPGRGGTEAFF.

The rearrangement links TRBV27 to TRBJ1-3; TRBD1 matches at 8 bases. V shed 5 bases and J 0 bases; nucleotides not matched to a gene: 9. The CDR3 is 17 amino acids. The V gene's germline CDR1 is MNHEY and CDR2 SMNVEV (reference sequence). The CDR3 spells CASSGYRQGFSGNTIYF. The CDR3 DNA reads TGTGCCAGCAGTGGGTACCGACAGGGGTTCTCTGGAAACACCATATATTTT.

V usage is TRBV5-5 and J usage is TRBJ2-3, with 12 positions matching TRBD2. This CDR3 comprises 17 residues. V was clipped by 4 bases and J by 4 bases; unmatched bases: 10. From germline, CDR1 is SGHKS and CDR2 YYEKEE (reference sequence). The CDR3 spells CASSRTSGTIRSDTQYF. The CDR3 bases are TGTGCCAGCAGCCGGACTAGCGGGACCATCCGCTCAGATACGCAGTATTTT.

The chain couples TRBV6-5 to TRBJ2-7; D is undetermined. There are 11 residues in the CDR3. The germline V gene has CDR1 MNHEY and CDR2 SVGAGI. Between the trimmed V and J ends, which lost 7 bases and 0 bases, there was a span of 4 bases. CDR3 DNA sequence: TGTGCCAGCAAGGACTCCTACGAGCAGTACTTC. Translation gives CASKDSYEQYF.

The chain is built from TRBV6-6 and TRBJ1-1; 8 bases agree with TRBD1. CDR3 length: 16 amino acids. Trimming cost V 5 bases and J 0 bases; bases outside gene matches: 8. Germline CDR1 reads MNHNY; CDR2 reads SVGAGI (reference sequence). CDR3 sequence: CASSTPLDRVNTEAFF. The DNA for the CDR3 is TGTGCCAGCAGTACCCCCTTGGACAGGGTGAACACTGAAGCTTTCTTT.

The CDR3 region is CASSLDEDRPYF. CDR3 sequence (DNA): TGTGCCAGCAGCTTAGATGAGGATCGCCCATACTTC. The rearrangement joins TRBV11-2 to TRBJ2-7; D call uncertain. The CDR3 is made up of 12 amino acids. Germline V gene data show CDR1 as SGHAT and CDR2 as FQNNGV. V was pared by 0 bases and J by 13 bases, with 13 bases between.

The chain uses TRBV7-9 and TRBJ2-5; 9 bases match TRBD1. J lost 5 bases, V lost 1 base, and 5 bases had no gene match. This CDR3 comprises 15 residues. Per the germline V gene, CDR1 is SEHNR and CDR2 is FQNEAQ (reference sequence). CDR3 DNA sequence: TGTGCCAGCAGCTTAGAACAGGGGGCTATGGAGACCCAGTACTTC. Its protein is CASSLEQGAMETQYF.

The chain joins TRBV7-2 to TRBJ2-7; D tentatively fits TRBD1 or TRBD2 (5 bases each). V dropped 5 bases and J dropped 0 bases, with 11 bases sitting between them. From germline, CDR1 is SGHTA and CDR2 FQGNSA. CDR3 size: 14 residues. CDR3 coding DNA: TGTGCCAGCAGCCAGAAGGGGAGCTCCTACGAGCAGTACTTC. The encoded protein is CASSQKGSSYEQYF.

The gene calls are TRBV28 and TRBJ2-1, with D unresolved. Germline CDR1 MDHEN, CDR2 SYDVKM. Trimming removed 7 bases at V and 6 bases at J, with 16 bases between. This CDR3 is 14 amino acids long. The CDR3 DNA reads TGTGCCAGCATTTCGGCTACATTTAGCAATGAGCAGTTCTTC. It codes for CASISATFSNEQFF.

The rearrangement links TRBV5-1 to TRBJ2-2, with D possibly TRBD1 on 5 matching bases. In germline, CDR1 is SGHRS, CDR2 YFSETQ. Trimming stripped 1 base from V and 3 bases from J, with 10 bases between. This CDR3 comprises 15 residues. The CDR3 coding sequence is TGCGCCAGCAGCTTGATGGGGCCCTACACCGGGGAGCTGTTTTTT. Encoded protein: CASSLMGPYTGELFF.

The gene calls are TRBV5-6 and TRBJ2-7, with TRBD2 as a possible D gene (6 bases). Germline CDR1 is SGHDT and CDR2 is YYEEEE. The CDR3 spans 14 residues. V was shortened by 3 bases and J by 4 bases, with 14 bases between the two germline ends. The CDR3 spells CASSSTRGIYEQYF. The CDR3 coding sequence is TGTGCCAGCAGCTCCACCCGGGGGATATACGAGCAGTACTTC.

The chain is built from TRBV5-4 and TRBJ2-3; D is unclear. Trimming took off 1 base at V and 0 bases at J, with 6 bases between the two ends. Germline V lookup: CDR1 SGHNT, CDR2 YYREEE (reference sequence). The CDR3 has 14 residues. The CDR3 loop is CASSLKQSTDTQYF. In nucleotides, the CDR3 is TGTGCCAGCAGCTTGAAACAGAGCACAGATACGCAGTATTTT.

J is TRBJ2-5 and V is TRBV9; D not certain. Trimming took off 3 bases at V and 5 bases at J, with 23 bases between the two ends. The germline V gene has CDR1 SGDLS and CDR2 YYNGEE. The CDR3 runs to 17 residues. CDR3 residues: CASSERNPEGFGETQYF. CDR3 in DNA: TGTGCCAGCAGCGAACGGAACCCCGAAGGATTTGGGGAGACCCAGTACTTC.

The V and J genes are TRBV7-2 and TRBJ2-1, with TRBD2 matching 9 bases. The CDR3 length is 13 residues. V dropped 5 bases and J dropped 10; count of bases not matched to a gene: 6. Germline CDR1 reads SGHTA; CDR2 reads FQGNSA. This CDR3 reads CASSPGLAREQFF. For the CDR3, the DNA is TGTGCCAGCAGCCCGGGACTAGCACGGGAGCAGTTCTTC.

CDR3 nucleotides: TGTGCCAGCAGCTCGGCGGGGGCAGGGTACGAGCAGTACTTC. It is translated as CASSSAGAGYEQYF. The chain has TRBV7-9 and TRBJ2-7; the D gene is possibly TRBD2 (7 bases). This CDR3 has 14 amino acids. V gave up 4 bases and J gave up 4 bases, with 14 bases separating them. CDR1 is SEHNR, CDR2 FQNEAQ, per germline (reference sequence). The variable domain in full, with the rest retrieved from reference TRBV7-9 and TRBJ2-7, is DTGVSQNPRHKITKRGQNVTFRCDPISEHNRLYWYRQTLGQGPEFLTYFQNEAQLEKSRLLSDRFSAERPKGSFSTLEIQRTEQGDSAMYLCASSSAGAGYEQYFGPGTRLTVT.

The rearrangement links TRBV18 to TRBJ1-1; 8 positions match TRBD1. CDR1 and CDR2 from the germline V gene are KGHSH and LQKENI. The CDR3 is made up of 17 amino acids. Trimming removed 3 bases from V and 2 bases from J; junction bases left unmatched: 11. The CDR3 sequence is CASSPITGGDYNTEAFF. The CDR3 coding sequence is TGTGCCAGCTCACCCATCACAGGGGGGGATTACAACACTGAAGCTTTCTTT.

The chain carries TRBV11-2 and TRBJ2-1; TRBD2 matches 13 bases. Per the germline V gene, CDR1 is SGHAT and CDR2 is FQNNGV. J lost 8 bases, V lost 5 bases, and 12 bases had no gene match. This CDR3 is 17 amino acids long. DNA of the CDR3: TGTGCCAGCAGCGTGAAAGTACTAGCGGGAGGGCCGGATGAGCAGTTCTTC. It encodes CASSVKVLAGGPDEQFF. The full variable domain, rest sourced from reference TRBV11-2 and TRBJ2-1, is EAGVAQSPRYKIIEKRQSVAFWCNPISGHATLYWYQQILGQGPKLLIQFQNNGVVDDSQLPKDRFSAERLKGVDSTLKIQPAKLEDSAVYLCASSVKVLAGGPDEQFFGPGTRLTVL.